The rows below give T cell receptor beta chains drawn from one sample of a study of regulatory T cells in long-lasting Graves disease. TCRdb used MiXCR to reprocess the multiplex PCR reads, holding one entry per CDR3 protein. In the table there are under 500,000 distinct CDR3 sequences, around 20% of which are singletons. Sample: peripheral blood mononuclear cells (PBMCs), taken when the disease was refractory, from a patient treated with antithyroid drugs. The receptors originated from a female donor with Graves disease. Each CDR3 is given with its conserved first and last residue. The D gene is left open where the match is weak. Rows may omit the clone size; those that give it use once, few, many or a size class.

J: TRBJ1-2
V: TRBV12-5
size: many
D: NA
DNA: TGTGCTAGTGGGTTTGGCGGCAACTATGGCTACACCTTC
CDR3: CASGFGGNYGYTF

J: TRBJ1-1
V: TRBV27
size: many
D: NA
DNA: TGTGCCAGCAGCCCCATTGGCGGGGAAGCTTTCTTT
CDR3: CASSPIGGEAFF

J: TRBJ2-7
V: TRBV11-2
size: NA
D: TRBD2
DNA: TGTGCCAGCAGCTCATCTCCCCCACTAGCGGGAAAGGCTTACGAGCAGTACTTC
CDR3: CASSSSPPLAGKAYEQYF

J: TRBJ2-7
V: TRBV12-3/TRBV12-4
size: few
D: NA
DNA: TGTGCCAGCAGTTTAATGGTTAGCTACGAGCAGTACTTC
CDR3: CASSLMVSYEQYF

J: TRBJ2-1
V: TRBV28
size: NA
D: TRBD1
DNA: TGTGCCAGCAGTTTAGACAGGGGAGGACCCGGCGAGGACAATGAGCAGTTCTTC
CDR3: CASSLDRGGPGEDNEQFF

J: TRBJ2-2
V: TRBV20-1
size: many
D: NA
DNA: TGCAGTGCTACAGGGAAGAACACCGGGGAGCTGTTTTTT
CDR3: CSATGKNTGELFF

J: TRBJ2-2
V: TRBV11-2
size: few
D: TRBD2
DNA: TGTGCCAGCAGCATACTAGCGGGTGTGGTGGCCGGGGAGCTGTTTTTT
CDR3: CASSILAGVVAGELFF

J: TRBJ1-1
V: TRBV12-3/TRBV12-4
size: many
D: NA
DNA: TGTGCCAGCAGTCTCCAGACAGGACCGAACACTGAAGCTTTCTTT
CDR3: CASSLQTGPNTEAFF

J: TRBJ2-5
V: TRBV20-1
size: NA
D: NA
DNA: TGCAGTGCTAGCTTCCTCGAGGGCCCAGGGACCCAGTACTTC
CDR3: CSASFLEGPGTQYF

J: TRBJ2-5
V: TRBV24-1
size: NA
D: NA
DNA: TGTGCCACCAGTGATTCTCTGGGGGGTAGGGAAGAGACCCAGTACTTC
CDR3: CATSDSLGGREETQYF

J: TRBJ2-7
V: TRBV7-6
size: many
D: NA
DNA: TGTGCCAGCAGTCGACTAGAGGCCTACGAGCAGTACTTC
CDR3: CASSRLEAYEQYF

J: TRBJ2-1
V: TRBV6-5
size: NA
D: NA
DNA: TGTGCCAGCAGTTACGCTCCTAGCAACTACAATGAGCAGTTCTTC
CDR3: CASSYAPSNYNEQFF

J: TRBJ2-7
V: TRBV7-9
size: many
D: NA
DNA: TGTGCCAGCAGCCTCGGGGGGCGGGGAAACCCCTACGAGCAGTACTTC
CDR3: CASSLGGRGNPYEQYF

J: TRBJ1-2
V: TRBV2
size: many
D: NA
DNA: TGTGCCAGCAGCGGACAGTACCCTAGCTACACCTTC
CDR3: CASSGQYPSYTF

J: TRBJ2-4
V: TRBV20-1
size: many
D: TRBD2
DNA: TGCAGTGCTAGGCGGGACTACAAAAACATTCAGTACTTC
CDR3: CSARRDYKNIQYF

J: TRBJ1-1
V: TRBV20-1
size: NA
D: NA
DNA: TGCAGTGCTAGTACCGCGGGGAACACTGAAGCTTTCTTT
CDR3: CSASTAGNTEAFF

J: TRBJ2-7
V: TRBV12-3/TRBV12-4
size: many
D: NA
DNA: TGTGCCAGCAGTCTGGTGCCAGTCAGCTCCTACGAGCAGTACTTC
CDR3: CASSLVPVSSYEQYF

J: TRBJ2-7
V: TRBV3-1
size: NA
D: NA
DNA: TGTGCCAGCAGCCACAACCGGGACACGCTCATCTTC
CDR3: CASSHNRDTLIF

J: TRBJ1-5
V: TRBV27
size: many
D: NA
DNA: TGTGCCAGCAGTTTAGCCCGGGGTCAGCCCCAGCATTTT
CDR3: CASSLARGQPQHF

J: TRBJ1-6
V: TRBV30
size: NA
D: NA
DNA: TGTGCCTGGAGTGAGGCCTATAATTCACCCCTCCACTTT
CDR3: CAWSEAYNSPLHF

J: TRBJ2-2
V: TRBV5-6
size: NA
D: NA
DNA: TGTGCCAGCAGCAACCTACAGGGAGTTACCGGGGAGCTGTTTTTT
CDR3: CASSNLQGVTGELFF

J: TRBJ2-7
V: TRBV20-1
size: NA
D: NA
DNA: TGCAGTGCTGGCGCCGTTCGGATGGCAGGGACTGAGCAGTACTTC
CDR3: CSAGAVRMAGTEQYF

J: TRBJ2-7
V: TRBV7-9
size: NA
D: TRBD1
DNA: TGTGCCAGCAGCTCAACCTCAAGCAGGGGGCCTTACGAGCAGTACTTC
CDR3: CASSSTSSRGPYEQYF

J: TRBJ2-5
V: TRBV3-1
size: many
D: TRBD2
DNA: TGTGCCAGCAGCCAACGACTAGCGGGAGTTGAGGAGACCCAGTACTTC
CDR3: CASSQRLAGVEETQYF

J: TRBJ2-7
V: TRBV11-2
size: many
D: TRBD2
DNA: TGTGCCAGCAGCTCCCTCCTAGGGACTAGCGGGAGGCCCACCTACGAGCAGTACTTC
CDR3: CASSSLLGTSGRPTYEQYF

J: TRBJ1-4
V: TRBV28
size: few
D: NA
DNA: TGTGCCAGCAGTTTGGCGGGCCAATCAACTAATGAAAAACTGTTTTTT
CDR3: CASSLAGQSTNEKLFF

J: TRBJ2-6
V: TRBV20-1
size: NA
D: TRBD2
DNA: TGCAGTGCTGGGGAGGGGAAGGCTGGGGCCAACGTCCTGACTTTC
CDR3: CSAGEGKAGANVLTF

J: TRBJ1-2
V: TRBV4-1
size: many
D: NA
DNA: TGCGCCAGCAGCCAAGTCGTGGCGGATGGGGGCTACACCTTC
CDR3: CASSQVVADGGYTF

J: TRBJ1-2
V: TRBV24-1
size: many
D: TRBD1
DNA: TGTGCCACCAGTGATCCTCGAAGAGGAGGGGGCGACGGCTACACCTTC
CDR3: CATSDPRRGGGDGYTF

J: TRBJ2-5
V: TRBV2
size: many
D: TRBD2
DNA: TGTGCCAGCAAAAGACTAGCGGGAGGTCAAGAGACCCAGTACTTC
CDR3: CASKRLAGGQETQYF

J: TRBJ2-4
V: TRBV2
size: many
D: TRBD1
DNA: TGTGCCAGCAGTGAAACTCAGGACAGGCTAGCCAAAAACATTCAGTACTTC
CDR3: CASSETQDRLAKNIQYF

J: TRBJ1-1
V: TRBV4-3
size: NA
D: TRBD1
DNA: TGCGCCAGCAGCCACGTACAGGGGGCAGGCGCTGAAGCTTTCTTT
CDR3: CASSHVQGAGAEAFF

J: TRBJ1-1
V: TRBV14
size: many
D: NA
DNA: TGTGCCAGCAGCCGGTGGCAGAACACTGAAGCTTTCTTT
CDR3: CASSRWQNTEAFF

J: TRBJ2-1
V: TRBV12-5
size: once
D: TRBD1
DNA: TGTGCTAGTGGTGGACAGGGTTACAATGAGCAGTTCTTC
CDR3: CASGGQGYNEQFF

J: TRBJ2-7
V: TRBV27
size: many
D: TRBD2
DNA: TGTGCCAGTAAGACTAGCGGGACCTACGAGCAGTACTTC
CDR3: CASKTSGTYEQYF

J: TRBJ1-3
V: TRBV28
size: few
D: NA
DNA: TGTGCCAGCAGTTTATCGACAGGCGGAAACACCATATATTTT
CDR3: CASSLSTGGNTIYF

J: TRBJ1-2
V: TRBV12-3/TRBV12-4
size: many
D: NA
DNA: TGTGCCAGCAGTCTACACAGGGCTCTTACTACCCTTTATGGCTACACCTTC
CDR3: CASSLHRALTTLYGYTF

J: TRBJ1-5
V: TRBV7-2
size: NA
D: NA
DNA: TGTGCCAGCAGCTTGTATTATAGCAATCAGCCCCAGCATTTT
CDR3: CASSLYYSNQPQHF

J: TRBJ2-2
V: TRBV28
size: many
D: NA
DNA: TGTGCCAGCAGCCCCGACAGTCGCACCGGGGAGCTGTTTTTT
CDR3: CASSPDSRTGELFF

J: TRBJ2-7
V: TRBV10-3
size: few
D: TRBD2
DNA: TGTGCCAGTCTTCCGGGACTAGCGGCGTACGGACTGTACTTC
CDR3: CASLPGLAAYGLYF

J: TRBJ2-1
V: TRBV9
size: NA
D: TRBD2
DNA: TGTGCCAGCAGCGAAGGACTAGCGGGTAGGTTCTACAATGAGCAGTTCTTC
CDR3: CASSEGLAGRFYNEQFF

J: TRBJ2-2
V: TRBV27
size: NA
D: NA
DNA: TGTGCCAGCAGTCCCCCCCGGGGTCACACCGGGGAGCTGTTTTTT
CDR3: CASSPPRGHTGELFF

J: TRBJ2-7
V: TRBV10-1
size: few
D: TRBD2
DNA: TGCGCCAGCAGTATAGGACTAGCGGGAGTATACGAGCAGTACTTC
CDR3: CASSIGLAGVYEQYF

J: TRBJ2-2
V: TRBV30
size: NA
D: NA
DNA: TGTGCCTGGAGGCGGGAAGGGGGGACCGGGGAGCTGTTTTTT
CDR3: CAWRREGGTGELFF

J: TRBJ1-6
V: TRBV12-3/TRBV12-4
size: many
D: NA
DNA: TGTGCCAGCAGCGAACAGGCGTACAATTCACCCCTCCACTTT
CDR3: CASSEQAYNSPLHF

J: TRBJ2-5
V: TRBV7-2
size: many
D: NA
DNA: TGTGCCAGCAGTCGTCGACAGGAAGGCGCCCAGTACTTC
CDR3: CASSRRQEGAQYF

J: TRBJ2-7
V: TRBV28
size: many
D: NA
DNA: TGTGCCAGCAGCGACCTCCCTCCCTCCTACGAGCAGTACTTC
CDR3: CASSDLPPSYEQYF

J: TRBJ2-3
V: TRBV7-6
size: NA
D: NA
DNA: TGTGCCAGCAGCCCCGGTTCTTCGGACACGCAGTATTTT
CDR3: CASSPGSSDTQYF

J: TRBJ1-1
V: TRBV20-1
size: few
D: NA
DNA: TGCAGTGCTAGACCTAGGGGGGGTCTCTCAACTGAAGCTTTCTTT
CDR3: CSARPRGGLSTEAFF

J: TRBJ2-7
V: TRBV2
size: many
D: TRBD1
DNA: TGTGCCAGCAGTTCGACGCACCGGGACAGCTCCTACGAGCAGTACTTC
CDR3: CASSSTHRDSSYEQYF

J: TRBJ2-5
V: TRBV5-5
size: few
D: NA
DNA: TGTGCCAGCAGCTTTCTAGGCGGCCTACAAGAGACCCAGTACTTC
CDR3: CASSFLGGLQETQYF

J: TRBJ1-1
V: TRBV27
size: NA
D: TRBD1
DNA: TGTGCCAGCAGTTTGATAGGACAGGGCGGGACTGAAGCTTTCTTT
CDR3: CASSLIGQGGTEAFF

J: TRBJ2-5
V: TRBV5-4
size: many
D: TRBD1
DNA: TGTGCCAGCAGCTTGGGGTTAGGGGGCAGGGAGACCCAGTACTTC
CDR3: CASSLGLGGRETQYF

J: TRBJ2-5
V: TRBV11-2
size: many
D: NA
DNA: TGTGCCAGCAGCTTAGTATTCGGGGAGACCCAGTACTTC
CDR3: CASSLVFGETQYF

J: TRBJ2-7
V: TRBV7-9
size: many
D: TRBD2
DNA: TGTGCCAGCAGCTCCTCCGGGACTAGCGGATACGAGCAGTACTTC
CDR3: CASSSSGTSGYEQYF

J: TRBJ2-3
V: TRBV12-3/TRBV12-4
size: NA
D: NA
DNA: TGTGCCAGCAGCTTTCCCAGGGGGGTCCTCACAGATACGCAGTATTTT
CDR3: CASSFPRGVLTDTQYF

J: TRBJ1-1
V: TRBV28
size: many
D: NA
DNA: TGTGCCAGCAGTTTATCAGGGGTTGGCACTGAAGCTTTCTTT
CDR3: CASSLSGVGTEAFF

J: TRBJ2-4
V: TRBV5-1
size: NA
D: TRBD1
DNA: TGCGCCAGCACCTTCTTCCCGACAGGGGTGGGCGACATTCAGTACTTC
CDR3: CASTFFPTGVGDIQYF